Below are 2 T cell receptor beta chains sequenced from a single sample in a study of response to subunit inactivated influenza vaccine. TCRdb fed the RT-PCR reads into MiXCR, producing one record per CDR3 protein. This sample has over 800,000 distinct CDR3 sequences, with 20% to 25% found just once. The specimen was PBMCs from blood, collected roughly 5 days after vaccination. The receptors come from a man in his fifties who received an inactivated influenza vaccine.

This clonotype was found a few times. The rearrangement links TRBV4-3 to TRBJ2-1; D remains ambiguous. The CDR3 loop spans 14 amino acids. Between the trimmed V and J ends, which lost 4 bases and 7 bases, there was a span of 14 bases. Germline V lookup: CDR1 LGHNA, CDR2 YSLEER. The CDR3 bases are TGCGCCAGCAGCCTGGGGAACATAGGTAATGAGCAGTTCTTC. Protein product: CASSLGNIGNEQFF.

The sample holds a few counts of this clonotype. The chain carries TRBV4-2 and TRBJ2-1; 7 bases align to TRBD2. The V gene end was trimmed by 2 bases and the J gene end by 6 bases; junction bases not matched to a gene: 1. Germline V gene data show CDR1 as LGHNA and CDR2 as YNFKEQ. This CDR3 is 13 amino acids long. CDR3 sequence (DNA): TGTGCCAGCAGCCAACTAGCGGTCAATGAGCAGTTCTTC. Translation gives CASSQLAVNEQFF.